One T cell receptor beta chain is described in this entry. Its cognate antigen is unknown. The sample belongs to a study of cytomegalovirus exposure and HLA in healthy donors. Germline V gives CDR1 MNHEY, CDR2 SVGAGI. This CDR3 region has 16 residues. Trimming pared 4 bases from V and 0 bases from J, leaving 14 bases between. Points from the study as a whole: Confirmation in vitro established that a few CMV-associated chains were specific for CMV antigens. Indistinguishable V segments such as TRBV6-2 and TRBV6-3 were excluded.

The PCR contained 60 Vbeta and 13 Jbeta primers. The table came from immunoSEQ multiplex PCR; TCRdb's copy has only in-frame clones and leaves some out. The sample has over 90,000 clones. This rearrangement joins TRBV6-5 to TRBJ2-3, with a weak D call TRBD1 (5 bases). The TCR comes from a man between 40 and 49 years old in good health and CMV-seronegative. The sample comprised PBMCs. CDR3 region: CASSSLWGLSTDTQYF. CDR3 DNA: TGTGCCAGCAGTTCCCTCTGGGGCCTAAGCACAGATACGCAGTATTTT.